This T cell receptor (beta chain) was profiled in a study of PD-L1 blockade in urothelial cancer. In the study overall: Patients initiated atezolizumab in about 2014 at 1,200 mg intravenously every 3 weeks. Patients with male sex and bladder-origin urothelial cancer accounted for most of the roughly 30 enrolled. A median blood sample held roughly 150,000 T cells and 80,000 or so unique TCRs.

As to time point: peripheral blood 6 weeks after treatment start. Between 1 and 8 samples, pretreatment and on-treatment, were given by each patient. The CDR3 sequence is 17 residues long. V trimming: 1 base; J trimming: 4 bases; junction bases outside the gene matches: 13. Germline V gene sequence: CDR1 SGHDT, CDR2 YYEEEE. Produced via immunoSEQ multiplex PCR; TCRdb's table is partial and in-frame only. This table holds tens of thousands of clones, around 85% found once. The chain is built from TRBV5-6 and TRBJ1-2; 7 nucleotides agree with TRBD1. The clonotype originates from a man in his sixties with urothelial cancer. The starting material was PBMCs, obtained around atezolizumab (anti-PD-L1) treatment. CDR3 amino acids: CASSLISPTGDLYGYTF. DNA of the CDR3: TGTGCCAGCAGCTTGATTTCCCCAACAGGGGACCTCTATGGCTACACCTTC.